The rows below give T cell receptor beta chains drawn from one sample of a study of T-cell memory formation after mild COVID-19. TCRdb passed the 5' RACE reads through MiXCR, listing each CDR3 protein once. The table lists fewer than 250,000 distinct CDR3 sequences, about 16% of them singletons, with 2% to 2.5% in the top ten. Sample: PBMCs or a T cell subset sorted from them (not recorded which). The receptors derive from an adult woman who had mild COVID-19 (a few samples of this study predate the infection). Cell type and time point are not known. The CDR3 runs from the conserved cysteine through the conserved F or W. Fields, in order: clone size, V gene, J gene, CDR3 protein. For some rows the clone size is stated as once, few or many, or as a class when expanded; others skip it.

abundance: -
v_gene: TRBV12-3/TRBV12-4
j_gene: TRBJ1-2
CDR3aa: CASSAGRNYGYTF

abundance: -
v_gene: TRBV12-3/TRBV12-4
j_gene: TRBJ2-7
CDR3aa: CASSRGQGYEQYF

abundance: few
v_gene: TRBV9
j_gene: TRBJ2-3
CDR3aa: CASSVGDTHSTDTQYF

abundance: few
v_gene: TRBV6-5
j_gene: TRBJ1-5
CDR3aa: CASNLQGNQPQHF

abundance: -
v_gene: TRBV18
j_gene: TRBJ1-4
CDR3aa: CASSPRRGEKLFF

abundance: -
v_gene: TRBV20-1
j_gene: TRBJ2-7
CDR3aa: CSAPGLAGDTYEQYF

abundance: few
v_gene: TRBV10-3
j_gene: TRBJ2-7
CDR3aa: CAISEDRYEQYF

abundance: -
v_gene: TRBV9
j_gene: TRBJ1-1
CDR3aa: CASSVDGGWNTEAFF

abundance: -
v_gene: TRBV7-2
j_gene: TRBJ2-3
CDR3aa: CASSLAPVSTQYF

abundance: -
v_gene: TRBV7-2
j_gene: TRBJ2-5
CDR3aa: CASSLGPETQYF

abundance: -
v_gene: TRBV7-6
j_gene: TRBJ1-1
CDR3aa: CASSRDRGRYTEAFF

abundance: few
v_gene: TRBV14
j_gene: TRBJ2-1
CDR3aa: CASSQQIGRDRGPYNEQFF

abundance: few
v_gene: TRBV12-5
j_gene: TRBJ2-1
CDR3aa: CASGLGQGFEEQFF

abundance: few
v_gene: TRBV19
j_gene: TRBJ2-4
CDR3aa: CASSTLMGAVAKNIQYF

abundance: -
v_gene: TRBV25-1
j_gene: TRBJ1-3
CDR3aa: CASAVTGSGNTIYF

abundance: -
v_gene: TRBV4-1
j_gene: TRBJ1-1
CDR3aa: CASSQGTQGAAFF

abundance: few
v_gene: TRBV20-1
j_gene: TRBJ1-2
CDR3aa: CSASGRGTVYGYTF

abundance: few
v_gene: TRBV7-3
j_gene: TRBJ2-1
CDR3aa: CASSSSLGVGNEQFF

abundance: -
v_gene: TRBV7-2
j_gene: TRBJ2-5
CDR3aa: CASSSRGEETQYF

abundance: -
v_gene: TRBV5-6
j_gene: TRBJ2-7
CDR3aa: CASSRTISAEQYF

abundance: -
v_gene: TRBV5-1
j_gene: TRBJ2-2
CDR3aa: CASSAPGPTGELFF

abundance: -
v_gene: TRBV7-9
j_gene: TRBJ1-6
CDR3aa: CASSSGQTNSPLHF

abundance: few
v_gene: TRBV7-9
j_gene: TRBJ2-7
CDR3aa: CASSLDLAGGHEQYF

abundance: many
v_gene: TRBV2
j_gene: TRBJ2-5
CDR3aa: CASSVLGLPQETQYF

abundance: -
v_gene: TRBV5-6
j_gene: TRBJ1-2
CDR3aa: CASSRDLSRSYGYTF

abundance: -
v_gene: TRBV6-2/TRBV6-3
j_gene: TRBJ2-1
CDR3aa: CASSRPPGLANSYNEQFF

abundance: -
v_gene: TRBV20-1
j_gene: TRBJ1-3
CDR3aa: CSATDGFSGNTIYF

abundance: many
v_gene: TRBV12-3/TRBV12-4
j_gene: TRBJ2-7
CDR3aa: CASSPDGSYEQYF

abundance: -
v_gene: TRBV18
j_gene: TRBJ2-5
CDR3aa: CASSPTVRGTQETQYF

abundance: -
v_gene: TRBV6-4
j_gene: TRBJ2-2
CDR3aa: CASSDSEGAGTGELFF

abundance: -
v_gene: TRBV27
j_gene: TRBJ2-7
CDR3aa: CASSLRTSGALYF

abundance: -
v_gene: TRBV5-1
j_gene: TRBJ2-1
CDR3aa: CASGEGQGTNEQFF

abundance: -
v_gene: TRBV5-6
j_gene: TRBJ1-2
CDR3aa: CASRFPGGNGYTF

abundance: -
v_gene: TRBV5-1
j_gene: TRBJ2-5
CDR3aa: CASSAGGEMETQYF

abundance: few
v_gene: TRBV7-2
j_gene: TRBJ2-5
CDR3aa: CASSSPGLAGGHETQYF

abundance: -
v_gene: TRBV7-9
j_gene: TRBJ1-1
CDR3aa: CASTRGIVGQTLNTEAFF

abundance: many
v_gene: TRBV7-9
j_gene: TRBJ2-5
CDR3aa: CASSSDRDGETQYF

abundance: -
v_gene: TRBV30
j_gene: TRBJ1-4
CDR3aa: CAWSKGQGDNEKLFF

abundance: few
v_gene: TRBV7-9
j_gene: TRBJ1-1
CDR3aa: CASSLRGLNTEAFF

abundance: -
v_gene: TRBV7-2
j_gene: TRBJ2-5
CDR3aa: CASSYTGPKETQYF

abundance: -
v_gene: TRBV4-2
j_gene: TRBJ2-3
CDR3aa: CASSRGQGEEADTQYF

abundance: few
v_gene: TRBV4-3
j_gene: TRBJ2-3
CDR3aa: CASSFRAYSTDTQYF

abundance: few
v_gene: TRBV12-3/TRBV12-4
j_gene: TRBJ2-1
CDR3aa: CASSARGNEQFF

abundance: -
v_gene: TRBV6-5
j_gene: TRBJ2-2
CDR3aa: CASSRTPTGSGELFF

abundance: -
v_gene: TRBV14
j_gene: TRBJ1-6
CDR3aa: CASSQTQGFNSPLHF

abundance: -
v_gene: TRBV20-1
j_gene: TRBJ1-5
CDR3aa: CSAGRGQGGRNQPQHF

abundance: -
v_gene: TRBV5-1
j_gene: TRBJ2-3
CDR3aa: CASSFGGDTDTQYF

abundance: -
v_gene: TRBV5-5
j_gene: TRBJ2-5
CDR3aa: CASSSTGGMIETQYF

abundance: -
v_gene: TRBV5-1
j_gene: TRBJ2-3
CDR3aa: CASSFEGNTDTQYF

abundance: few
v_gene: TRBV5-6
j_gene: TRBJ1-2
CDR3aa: CASSLGGRAYGYTF

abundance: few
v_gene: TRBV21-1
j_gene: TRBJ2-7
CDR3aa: CASGKPGQVSYEQYF

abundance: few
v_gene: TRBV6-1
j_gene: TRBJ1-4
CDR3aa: CASSEQGALNEKLFF

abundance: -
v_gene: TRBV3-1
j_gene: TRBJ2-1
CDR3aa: CASSLLGQSYNEQFF

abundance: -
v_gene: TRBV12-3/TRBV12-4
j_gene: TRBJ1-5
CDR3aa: CASTRSGYSNQPQHF

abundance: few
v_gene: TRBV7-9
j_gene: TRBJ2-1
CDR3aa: CASSSGWYEQFF

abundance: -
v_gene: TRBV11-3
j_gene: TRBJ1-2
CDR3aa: CASSSTWTGDYGYTF

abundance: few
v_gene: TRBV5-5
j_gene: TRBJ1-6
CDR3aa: CASSLALYNSPLHF

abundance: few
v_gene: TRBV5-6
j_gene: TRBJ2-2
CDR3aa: CASRPRQGLNTGELFF

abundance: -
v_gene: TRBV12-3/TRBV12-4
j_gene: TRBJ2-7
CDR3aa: CASSPQGPMYEQYF

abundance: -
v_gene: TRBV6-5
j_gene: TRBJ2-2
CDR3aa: CASSSEQITGELFF